This T cell receptor (beta chain) stems from a study of cytomegalovirus exposure and HLA in healthy donors. This PCR relied on a set of 60 Vbeta primers and 13 Jbeta primers. Generated by immunoSEQ multiplex PCR, the TCRdb table keeps only in-frame clones and is missing some. The sample contains approximately 190,000 clones, 75% to 85% of which appear only once. The sequenced material came from PBMCs. The clonotype was recovered from a woman in her thirties in good health and CMV-seropositive.

Here the CDR3 DNA reads TGTGCCTGGAGTCCCCCGGCTAGCGGGGGTACGCAGTATTTT. Protein sequence: CAWSPPASGGTQYF. V and J are TRBV30 and TRBJ2-3, with TRBD2 matching over 10 bases. Germline trimming cut 2 bases from V and 8 bases from J; bases unmatched to any gene: 7. CDR1 GTSNPN and CDR2 SVGIG come from the germline V gene (reference sequence). This CDR3 region has 14 residues.